The rows below give T cell receptor beta chains drawn from one sample of a study of CD8 T cells in ankylosing spondylitis. TCRdb processed the 5' RACE reads anew with MiXCR; each CDR3 protein has one entry. The sample has hundreds of thousands of distinct CDR3 sequences, roughly 12% seen once. Sequenced material: blood, either unsorted or a sorted T cell fraction (not recorded which). All receptors derive from a male donor with ankylosing spondylitis. CDR3s include the opening cysteine and the closing phenylalanine or tryptophan. Each record gives: clone size, V gene, J gene, D gene, CDR3 length, CDR3 protein, CDR3 DNA. The D gene is left open where the match is weak. Some rows have no size entry. The others give once, few or many, or a class for an expanded clone.

.	TRBV20-1	TRBJ2-7	TRBD2	12	CSASRGAYEQYF	TGCAGTGCTAGCCGGGGGGCCTACGAGCAGTACTTC
few	TRBV20-1	TRBJ1-6	.	13	CSARERVGSPLHF	TGCAGTGCTCGGGAGAGAGTTGGCTCACCCCTCCACTTT
.	TRBV20-1	TRBJ2-5	TRBD2	15	CSVTSGGAGGETQYF	TGCAGTGTTACTAGCGGGGGGGCCGGAGGCGAGACCCAGTACTTC
.	TRBV20-1	TRBJ2-5	TRBD2	12	CNPFSGRGTQYF	TGCAACCCTTTTAGCGGGCGAGGCACCCAGTACTTC
.	TRBV10-3	TRBJ2-3	.	14	CAISGTSSTDTQYF	TGTGCCATCAGCGGGACGTCTAGCACAGATACGCAGTATTTT
.	TRBV29-1	TRBJ1-1	.	15	CSVALRVELGTEAFF	TGCAGCGTAGCCCTTCGGGTTGAGTTAGGCACTGAAGCTTTCTTT
few	TRBV9	TRBJ2-7	.	16	CASSVGAGNNIYEQYF	TGTGCCAGCAGCGTAGGGGCAGGCAATAATATCTACGAGCAGTACTTC
few	TRBV7-9	TRBJ2-7	TRBD1	15	CASTLTGTGTGEQYF	TGTGCCAGCACCCTAACCGGGACAGGGACGGGTGAGCAGTACTTC
few	TRBV10-3	TRBJ2-3	TRBD2	13	CAVSSGDTDTQYF	TGTGCCGTATCTAGCGGGGACACAGATACGCAGTATTTT
few	TRBV20-1	TRBJ2-2	TRBD2	15	CSALLSGRWAGELFF	TGCAGTGCTCTTCTTAGCGGGAGGTGGGCCGGGGAGCTGTTTTTT
.	TRBV5-1	TRBJ2-3	.	13	CASSSRLGILQYF	TGCGCCAGCAGCTCACGACTGGGGATACTTCAGTATTTT
many	TRBV4-3	TRBJ2-2	TRBD1	19	CASSEWHRGQGTDTGELFF	TGCGCCAGCAGCGAGTGGCATCGGGGACAGGGGACCGACACCGGGGAGCTGTTTTTT